This T cell receptor beta chain was captured by sequencing in a study of blood T cell dynamics during melanoma immunotherapy. Study overall: Standard first-line treatment here was pembrolizumab or nivolumab plus ipilimumab in metastatic melanoma.

Every bulk PBMC sample received the same 350 ng of DNA. Sequencing was performed with immunoSEQ multiplex PCR; in TCRdb, only in-frame clones are kept and a portion is missing. The table lists about 12,000 clones, approximately 88% of them singletons, with around 9.5% in the top ten. Time point denoted: pre-treatment baseline. Blood was drawn before treatment and at week 3 after checkpoint blockade. Response was assessed by RECIST 1.1 at 12 weeks, except two rapid progressors. This material consisted of blood, taken from a patient treated with checkpoint blockade. This clonotype was obtained from a human donor with melanoma.

The CDR3 DNA is TGCGCCAGCAGGGACGGGAGTTATACCTACAATGAGCAGTTCTTC. Residues: CASRDGSYTYNEQFF. This chain links TRBV5-1 with TRBJ2-1; weak D call: TRBD2 (6 bases). CDR1 is SGHRS and CDR2 is YFSETQ in the germline V gene. V was cut by 5 bases and J by 2 bases, with 14 bases left in between. CDR3 length: 15 residues.